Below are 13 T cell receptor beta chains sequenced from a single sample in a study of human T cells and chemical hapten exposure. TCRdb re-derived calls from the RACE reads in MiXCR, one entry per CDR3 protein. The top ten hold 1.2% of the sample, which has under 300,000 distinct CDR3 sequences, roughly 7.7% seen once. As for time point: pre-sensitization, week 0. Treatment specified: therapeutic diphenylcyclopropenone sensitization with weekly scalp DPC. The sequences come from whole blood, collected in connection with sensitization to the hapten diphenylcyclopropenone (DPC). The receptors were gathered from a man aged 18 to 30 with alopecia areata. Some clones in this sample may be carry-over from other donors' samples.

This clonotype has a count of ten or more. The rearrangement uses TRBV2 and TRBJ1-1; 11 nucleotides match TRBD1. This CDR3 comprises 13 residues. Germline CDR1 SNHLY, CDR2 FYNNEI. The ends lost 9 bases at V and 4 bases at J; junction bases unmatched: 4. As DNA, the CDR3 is TGTGCCAGTGGGACAGGGGGTCTCACTGAAGCTTTCTTT. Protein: CASGTGGLTEAFF.

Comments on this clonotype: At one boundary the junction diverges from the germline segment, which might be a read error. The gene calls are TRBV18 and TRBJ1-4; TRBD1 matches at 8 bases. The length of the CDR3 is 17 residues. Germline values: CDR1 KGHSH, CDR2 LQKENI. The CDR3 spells CASSPNRRTGNNVKLFF. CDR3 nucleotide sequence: TGTGCCAGCTCACCCAACCGGAGGACAGGGAATAATGTAAAACTGTTTTTT.

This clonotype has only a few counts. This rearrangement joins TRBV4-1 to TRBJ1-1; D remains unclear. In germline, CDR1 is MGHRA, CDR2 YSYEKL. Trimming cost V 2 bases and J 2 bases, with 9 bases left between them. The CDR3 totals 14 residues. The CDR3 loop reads CASSQTRGNTEAFF. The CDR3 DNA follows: TGCGCCAGCAGCCAAACGAGAGGAAACACTGAAGCTTTCTTT.

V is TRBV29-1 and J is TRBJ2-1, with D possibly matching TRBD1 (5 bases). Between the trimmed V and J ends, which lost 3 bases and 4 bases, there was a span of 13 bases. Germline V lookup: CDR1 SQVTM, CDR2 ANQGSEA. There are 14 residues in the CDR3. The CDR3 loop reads CSVDPDKIYNEQFF. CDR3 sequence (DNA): TGCAGCGTTGATCCGGACAAGATTTACAATGAGCAGTTCTTC.

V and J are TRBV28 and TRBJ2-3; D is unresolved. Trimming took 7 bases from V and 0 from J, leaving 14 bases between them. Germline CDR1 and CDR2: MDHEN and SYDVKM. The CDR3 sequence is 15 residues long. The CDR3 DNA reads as TGTGCCAGCACCTTCGGTATGGCTAGCACAGATACGCAGTATTTT. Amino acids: CASTFGMASTDTQYF.

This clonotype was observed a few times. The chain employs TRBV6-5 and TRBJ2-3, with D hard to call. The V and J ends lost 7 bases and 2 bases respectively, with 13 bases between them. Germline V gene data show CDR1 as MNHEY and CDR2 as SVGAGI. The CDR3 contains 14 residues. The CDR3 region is CASTTSLSTDTQYF. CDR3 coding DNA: TGTGCCAGCACTACCAGCCTGTCCACAGATACGCAGTATTTT.

The CDR3 loop reads CASSQDRRTGGAGQPQHF. CDR3 nucleotides: TGCGCCAGCAGCCAAGATCGAAGGACAGGGGGCGCGGGTCAGCCCCAGCATTTT. V is TRBV4-1 and J is TRBJ1-5, with TRBD1 identical over 11 bases. CDR3 length: 18 amino acids. Germline-derived CDR1 and CDR2 are MGHRA and YSYEKL. Trimming cost V 0 bases and J 6 bases; bases outside gene matches: 10.

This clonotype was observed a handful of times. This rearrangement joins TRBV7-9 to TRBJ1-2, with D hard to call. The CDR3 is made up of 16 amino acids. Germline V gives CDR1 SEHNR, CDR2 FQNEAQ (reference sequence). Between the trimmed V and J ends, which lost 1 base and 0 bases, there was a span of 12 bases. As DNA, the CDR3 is TGTGCCAGCAGCTTAGTCGTCAGACACCCTAACTATGGCTACACCTTC. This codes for CASSLVVRHPNYGYTF.

The CDR3, as DNA: TGTGCCAGCTCACAAGCCGGGACAGGGAGTGCTGAAGCTTTCTTT. Protein: CASSQAGTGSAEAFF. The chain employs TRBV18 and TRBJ1-1; 9 bases agree with TRBD1. This CDR3 contains 15 residues. The germline V gene encodes CDR1 KGHSH and CDR2 LQKENI. J gave up 6 bases and V 4 bases, and 9 bases lay outside the gene matches. Drawing the rest from reference TRBV18 and TRBJ1-1, the complete variable domain is NAGVMQNPRHLVRRRGQEARLRCSPMKGHSHVYWYRQLPEEGLKFMVYLQKENIIDESGMPKERFSAEFPKEGPSILRIQQVVRGDSAAYFCASSQAGTGSAEAFFGQGTRLTVV.

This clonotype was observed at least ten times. In nucleotides, the CDR3 is TGTGCCAGCAGTACAGGGGGACTAGCCAAAAACATTCAGTACTTC. This gives the protein CASSTGGLAKNIQYF. The chain recombines TRBV28 with TRBJ2-4; 8 bases agree with TRBD1. Per germline, CDR1 MDHEN and CDR2 SYDVKM. The CDR3 totals 15 residues. The ends lost 5 bases at V and 0 bases at J; junction bases unmatched: 3.

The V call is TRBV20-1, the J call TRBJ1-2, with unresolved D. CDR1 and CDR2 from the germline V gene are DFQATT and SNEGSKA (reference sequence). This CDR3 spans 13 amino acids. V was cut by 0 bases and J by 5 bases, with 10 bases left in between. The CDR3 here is CSARDPDVYGYTF. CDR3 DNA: TGCAGTGCTAGAGATCCCGATGTATATGGCTACACCTTC.

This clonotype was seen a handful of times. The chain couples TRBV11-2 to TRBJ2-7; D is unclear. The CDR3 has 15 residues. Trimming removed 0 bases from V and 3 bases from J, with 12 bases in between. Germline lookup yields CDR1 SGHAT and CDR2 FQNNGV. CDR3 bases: TGTGCCAGCAGCTTAGACTACCCTTCCTACTACGAGCAGTACGTC. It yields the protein CASSLDYPSYYEQYV.

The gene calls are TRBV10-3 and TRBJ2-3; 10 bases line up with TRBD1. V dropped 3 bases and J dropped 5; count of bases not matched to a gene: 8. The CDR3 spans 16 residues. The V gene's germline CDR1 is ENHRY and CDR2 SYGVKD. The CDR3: CAISDSTGGMGDTQYF. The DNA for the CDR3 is TGTGCCATCAGTGACTCGACAGGGGGCATGGGAGATACGCAGTATTTT.